Listed below are T cell receptor beta chains from one sample, sequenced in a study of graft-versus-host responses after intestinal transplantation. The protocol was immunoSEQ multiplex PCR, while the TCRdb copy is restricted to in-frame clones and leaves out a portion. The table shows 15,000 to 20,000 clones, with about two fifths occurring only once. Sequencing used alloreactive CD8+ T cells from a mixed lymphocyte reaction culture, obtained before intestinal transplant. The receptor source for this set is a human patient who received an intestinal transplant. Both conserved end residues are part of each CDR3. The D gene is left open where the match is weak. Clone size appears in some rows only: once, few, many, or a class for an expanded clone.

>TRBJ2-1|TRBV19|.|TRBD2
TGTGCCAGTAGTTATTTGGCTAGCGGGTACGATGAGCAGTTCTTC
CASSYLASGYDEQFF
>TRBJ2-1|TRBV7-9|.|TRBD2
TGTGCCAGCAGCTTCCGGACTAGTCCACCAAACAATGAGCAATTCTTC
CASSFRTSPPNNEQFF
>TRBJ2-7|TRBV9|.|.
TGTGCCAGCAGCGTAGATGGAAAAGCGGTTCCCTACGAGCAGTACTTC
CASSVDGKAVPYEQYF
>TRBJ2-7|TRBV28|few|.
TGTGCCAGCAGCCCGAGACAGCCTAGGTACGAGCAGTACTTC
CASSPRQPRYEQYF
>TRBJ2-1|TRBV5-4|.|TRBD2
TGTGCCAGCAGCTTGGGAGAGGGACTAGCGGGGGACAATGAGCAGTTCTTC
CASSLGEGLAGDNEQFF
>TRBJ2-7|TRBV6-1|.|TRBD2
TGTGCCAGCAGTGAAGGGCTAGCGGTTTCCTACGAGCAGTACTTC
CASSEGLAVSYEQYF
>TRBJ2-3|TRBV5-6|.|TRBD2
TGTGCCAGCAGTCCTAGCGGCGGTCTTGACACGCAGTATTTT
CASSPSGGLDTQYF
>TRBJ1-5|TRBV18|few|.
TGTGCCAGCTCACTTGTGGGTCAGCCCCAGCATTTT
CASSLVGQPQHF
>TRBJ1-5|TRBV27|few|.
TGTGCCAGCAGTTTTGGGGGTTATCAGCCCCAGCATTTT
CASSFGGYQPQHF
>TRBJ2-7|TRBV5-1|few|.
TGCGCCAGCAGCTTCGGCCCGGTGGTGGGGCACGAGCAGTACTTC
CASSFGPVVGHEQYF
>TRBJ2-2|TRBV5-6|few|TRBD2
TGTGCCAGCAGCTTCCTCCGGGGGGGCAGGGCGAACACCGGGGAGCTGTTTTTT
CASSFLRGGRANTGELFF
>TRBJ2-5|TRBV6-4|.|TRBD2
TGTGCCAGCAGCGAACTTAACGATAGCGGGAGGGCCATGGAGACCCAGTACTTC
CASSELNDSGRAMETQYF
>TRBJ2-2|TRBV18|few|.
TGTGCCAGCTCACCGGCCTCTACAAACACCGGGGAGCTGTTTTTT
CASSPASTNTGELFF
>TRBJ2-1|TRBV28|.|TRBD1
TGTGCCAGCAGTACCAACCGACAGGGTCTGGACAATGAGCAGTTCTTC
CASSTNRQGLDNEQFF
>TRBJ1-5|TRBV5-6|few|.
TGTGCCAGCAGCTTAGGGACCGGGCCCCAGCATTTT
CASSLGTGPQHF
>TRBJ2-5|TRBV14|.|.
TGTGCCAGCAGCCGCCGAGCTAGGTGGGCCCAGTACTTC
CASSRRARWAQYF
>TRBJ1-3|TRBV5-4|.|.
TGTGCCAGCAGCTCTGGGACAGGAAACACCATATATTTT
CASSSGTGNTIYF
>TRBJ2-5|TRBV5-1|.|.
TGCGCCAGCAGCAGGCCACAGGGTAGAGAGACCCAGTACTTC
CASSRPQGRETQYF
>TRBJ1-1|TRBV27|.|TRBD1
TGTGCCAGCAGTGCAGGGGGCGAGTACACTGAAACTTTCTTT
CASSAGGEYTETFF
>TRBJ1-1|TRBV29-1|.|.
TGCAGCGTACTCGGGACCGAGGTATCGGGCACTGAAGCTTTCTTT
CSVLGTEVSGTEAFF
>TRBJ2-7|TRBV29-1|.|.
TGCAGCGTTGAAGAGCGGGGCCGGATCTACGAGCAGTACTTC
CSVEERGRIYEQYF
>TRBJ1-5|TRBV7-2|.|.
TGTGCCAGCAGCTTAGGGAGTTACCAGCCCCAGCATTTT
CASSLGSYQPQHF
>TRBJ2-2|TRBV10-1|.|.
TGCGCCAGCGGGACACTCCCAACAGGGGAGCTGTTTTTT
CASGTLPTGELFF
>TRBJ2-2|TRBV7-8|.|TRBD1
TGTGCCAGCAGCTTAGCTACGGACAGGGGGGACACCGGGGAGCTGTTTTTT
CASSLATDRGDTGELFF
>TRBJ2-7|TRBV27|medium-sized|.
TGTGCCAGCAGTTTGGACAGCTCCTACGAGCAGTACTTC
CASSLDSSYEQYF
>TRBJ1-5|TRBV6-5|medium-sized|.
TGTGCCAGCTGGTCAGGGTACAATCAGCCCCAGCATTTT
CASWSGYNQPQHF
>TRBJ1-2|TRBV5-6|.|TRBD1
TGTGCCAGCAGCTATGGGACAGGGACCTATGGCTACACCTTC
CASSYGTGTYGYTF
>TRBJ2-7|TRBV5-1|.|TRBD2
TGCGCCAGCAGCTCCCCCCTGACTAGCGGGGCTGTCTACGAGCAGTACTTC
CASSSPLTSGAVYEQYF
>TRBJ2-7|TRBV18|.|.
TGTGCCAGCTCACCTCCCCCACAGGCAGGGGGGCGGGGGGCCCCCTACGAGCAGTACTTC
CASSPPPQAGGRGAPYEQYF
>TRBJ1-1|TRBV7-6|few|.
TGTGCCAGCAGCTTTGACTTTGGGGGCTTTCTCACTGAAGCTTTCTTT
CASSFDFGGFLTEAFF
>TRBJ2-3|TRBV28|.|.
TGTGCCAGCAGCCCACTGGGTGGTTTGGCCTCAGATACGCAGTATTTT
CASSPLGGLASDTQYF
>TRBJ1-4|TRBV12-5|.|.
TGTGCTAGTGGTTTGAATCCGCGGTTGCAGAAACTGTTTTTT
CASGLNPRLQKLFF
>TRBJ1-2|TRBV19|.|TRBD1
TGTGCCAGCAGACAGGGGGCGGACAATGGCTACACCTTC
CASRQGADNGYTF
>TRBJ2-2|TRBV11-2|.|.
TGTGCCAGCAGCTTAGTTTTAGCGGCCAACACCGGGGAGCTGTTTTTT
CASSLVLAANTGELFF
>TRBJ2-7|TRBV7-9|.|.
TGTGCCAGCCTCCGGGCCCCCGACTACGAGCAGTACTTC
CASLRAPDYEQYF
>TRBJ2-7|TRBV5-4|large|TRBD2
TGTGCCAGCAGCTTGGCGTCTAGCGGCTACGAGCAGTACTTC
CASSLASSGYEQYF
>TRBJ2-1|TRBV5-8|few|TRBD1
TGTGCCAGCGCCGGTTGGGGACAGGACATCACCGCATACAATGAGCAGTTCTTC
CASAGWGQDITAYNEQFF
>TRBJ2-3|TRBV27|.|TRBD2
TGTGCCAGCGAGAAACTCAGCGCCCTCCAAGCGGGAGAAGATACGCAGTATTTT
CASEKLSALQAGEDTQYF
>TRBJ2-2|TRBV6-6|.|.
TGTGCCAGCAGTTTCAGCCCTTCGGGTGCCGGGGAGCTGTTTTTT
CASSFSPSGAGELFF
>TRBJ2-7|TRBV6-5|.|.
TGTGCCAGCACCCTACCCGGGGGAACCTACGAGCAGTACTTC
CASTLPGGTYEQYF
>TRBJ2-7|TRBV27|medium-sized|.
TGTGCCAGCAGTTTAGCGGTAAGCTCCTACGAGCAGTACTTC
CASSLAVSSYEQYF
>TRBJ1-1|TRBV6-5|.|.
TGTGCCAGCAGACCGACCGGACAGCGGAACACTGAAGCTTTCTTT
CASRPTGQRNTEAFF
>TRBJ1-6|TRBV27|few|.
TGTGCCAGCAGTTTATTAACTTTTGGGGCGCGTAATTCACCCCTCCACTTT
CASSLLTFGARNSPLHF
>TRBJ2-5|TRBV4-1|.|.
TGCGCCAGCAGCCAAGACCCGTCACCTGTTGAGACCCAGTACTTC
CASSQDPSPVETQYF
>TRBJ2-7|TRBV27|.|.
TGTGCCAGCAGTTTAGGTGGCAGGTCTCCTTCGGTGAACGAGCAGTACTTC
CASSLGGRSPSVNEQYF
>TRBJ2-1|TRBV29-1|.|TRBD2
TGCAGCGTTGAGGACGGGACTAGGCTCTACAATGAGCAGTTCTTC
CSVEDGTRLYNEQFF
>TRBJ1-2|TRBV27|.|TRBD1
TGTGCCACCTACCCCGGGACAGGGGTCTATGGCTACACCTTC
CATYPGTGVYGYTF